These 25 T cell receptor beta chains were all obtained from the same sample, sequenced in a study of vaccination and CD4 T cells after COVID-19. As to treatment: approximately 11-day PBMC culture with coronavirus spike peptide pools or control peptides (ViraFEST assay). Cultured CD4+ T-cell DNA underwent Oncomine TCR Beta short-read sequencing. Via MiXCR, TCRdb re-called the PCR reads, giving one row per CDR3 protein. The table has tens of thousands of distinct CDR3 sequences, under 80% seen once; the top ten hold roughly 24%. For these TCRs, the target antigens are not known. The material sequenced was CD4+ T cells from blood, cultured in vitro, taken before SARS-CoV-2 vaccination. Source of these receptors: a human donor who received a COVID-19 vaccine.

The chain uses TRBV10-3 and TRBJ1-2; D might be TRBD1 (6 bases). The CDR3 length is 13 residues. V was clipped by 10 bases and J by 2 bases, with 14 bases between them. Germline CDR1 reads ENHRY; CDR2 reads SYGVKD. The DNA of the CDR3 is TGTGCCACCTCTTTGGACAGAAACTATGGCTACACCTTC. This gives the protein CATSLDRNYGYTF.

The chain carries TRBV5-4 and TRBJ2-3, with 10 bases identical to TRBD2. Trimming cost V 4 bases and J 2 bases; bases outside gene matches: 13. This CDR3 region has 18 residues. CDR1 and CDR2 from the germline V gene are SGHNT and YYREEE (reference sequence). The CDR3 bases are TGTGCCAGCAGCCCGGGACTAGCGACTTCTTATATCACAGATACGCAGTATTTT. Amino acids: CASSPGLATSYITDTQYF.

The chain joins TRBV5-4 to TRBJ1-5; no firm D call. CDR3 length: 13 residues. Germline lookup yields CDR1 SGHNT and CDR2 YYREEE (reference sequence). V lost 0 bases, J lost 10 bases, and 11 bases lay in between. CDR3 DNA sequence: TGTGCCAGCAGCTTGGATGAGTTACCTCCCCAGCATTTT. Its protein is CASSLDELPPQHF.

The chain is built from TRBV29-1 and TRBJ2-5, with 14 positions matching TRBD2. Germline values: CDR1 SQVTM, CDR2 ANQGSEA. CDR3 length: 17 amino acids. V lost 3 bases, J lost 3 bases, and 9 bases stayed unmatched. CDR3 in amino acids: CSVEGIGGLAGEETQYF. CDR3 DNA: TGCAGCGTTGAGGGGATAGGGGGACTAGCGGGGGAAGAGACCCAGTACTTC.

The sample holds a few counts of this clonotype. The rearrangement uses TRBV20-1 and TRBJ2-7; D call uncertain. Germline V CDR1 and CDR2: DFQATT, SNEGSKA (reference sequence). V lost 3 bases, J lost 1 base, and 13 bases lay in between. The CDR3 is 14 amino acids. CDR3 region: CSARPADGSYEQYF. CDR3 sequence (DNA): TGCAGTGCTAGGCCCGCCGACGGGTCCTACGAGCAGTACTTC.

The chain recombines TRBV19 with TRBJ1-1; tentatively, D is TRBD1 (5 bases). The CDR3 sequence is 15 residues long. Germline V gene sequence: CDR1 LNHDA, CDR2 SQIVND (reference sequence). V lost 5 bases to trimming and J lost 0 bases, with 13 bases between them. CDR3 sequence reads: CASSRQGVVNTEAFF. The CDR3 region has the DNA TGTGCCAGTAGTCGGCAGGGCGTGGTGAACACTGAAGCTTTCTTT.

This chain joins TRBV10-3 and TRBJ1-2; D uncertain. Deletions cut 8 bases from V and 7 bases from J, with 20 bases between. Germline V gene sequence: CDR1 ENHRY, CDR2 SYGVKD. The CDR3 is 14 residues long. CDR3 amino acids: CAIGEDGPSVGYTF. Written as DNA, the CDR3 is TGTGCCATCGGGGAGGACGGACCCTCGGTTGGCTACACCTTC.

This clonotype was observed a handful of times. The rearrangement links TRBV12-3 or TRBV12-4 to TRBJ2-3, with 7 bases that match TRBD2. J gave up 1 base and V 2 bases, and 0 bases lay outside the gene matches. The CDR3 has 14 amino acids. The DNA for the CDR3 is TGTGCCAGCAGTTTACTAGCGGGCACAGATACGCAGTATTTT. Translated: CASSLLAGTDTQYF.

This clonotype appeared a single time. This chain links TRBV20-1 with TRBJ2-5; unclear D gene. V lost 3 bases and J 1 base, leaving 6 bases between the germline ends. Looked up from germline, CDR1 is DFQATT and CDR2 is SNEGSKA (reference sequence). The CDR3 runs to 12 residues. Here the CDR3 reads CSASDAQETQYF. As DNA, the CDR3 is TGCAGTGCTAGTGACGCCCAAGAGACCCAGTACTTC.

The genes are TRBV21-1 and TRBJ2-7; TRBD1, the table's D call, was not compared with the DNA. TRBV21-1 is shown as a pseudogene. The CDR3 runs 13 residues. The CDR3 loop is CASTGTGKYEQYF. CDR3 nucleotides: TGTGCCAGCACCGGGACAGGGAAATACGAGCAGTACTTC.

In nucleotides, the CDR3 is TGTGCCAGTAGTATATCCGAGGGCTATTCACCCCTCCACTTT. Translation gives CASSISEGYSPLHF. The chain recombines TRBV19 with TRBJ1-6; D ambiguous. The germline gives CDR1 LNHDA, CDR2 SQIVND (reference sequence). The CDR3 contains 14 residues. V lost 2 bases to trimming and J lost 8 bases, with 10 bases between them.

The count of this clonotype is one. The V call is TRBV5-1, the J call TRBJ2-5; TRBD2 aligns across 7 bases. Germline CDR1 reads SGHRS; CDR2 reads YFSETQ. The CDR3 loop spans 14 amino acids. Trimming cost V 2 bases and J 2 bases; bases outside gene matches: 3. The CDR3 sequence is CASSFGGGQETQYF. The CDR3 region has the DNA TGCGCCAGCAGCTTCGGCGGGGGACAAGAGACCCAGTACTTC. The full variable domain, completed using reference TRBV5-1 and TRBJ2-5, is KAGVTQTPRYLIKTRGQQVTLSCSPISGHRSVSWYQQTPGQGLQFLFEYFSETQRNKGNFPGRFSGRQFSNSRSEMNVSTLELGDSALYLCASSFGGGQETQYFGPGTRLLVL.

This clonotype has a handful of counts. This chain links TRBV6-1 with TRBJ2-3, with D unresolved. This CDR3 comprises 13 residues. V lost 8 bases and J lost 1, with 10 bases in between. Germline CDR1 and CDR2: MNHNS and SASEGT. CDR3: CASGGLRTDTQYF. CDR3 nucleotides: TGTGCCAGCGGTGGGCTCCGCACAGATACGCAGTATTTT.

The rearrangement uses TRBV6-1 and TRBJ1-5, with D possibly being TRBD1 (5 bases). Germline V gene lookup returns CDR1 MNHNS and CDR2 SASEGT. CDR3 length: 19 amino acids. Trimming took off 2 bases at V and 2 bases at J, with 22 bases between the two ends. The CDR3 region has the DNA TGTGCCAGCAGTGAATATCAGGGACCGCCGGTCGGTCGCAATCAGCCCCAGCATTTT. The encoded protein is CASSEYQGPPVGRNQPQHF.

The chain has TRBV11-3 and TRBJ1-2; D gene ambiguous. Deletions cut 1 base from V and 4 bases from J, with 13 bases between. This CDR3 has 15 residues. Per germline, CDR1 SGHNT and CDR2 YENEEA. The CDR3 is CASSLGQEELYGYTF. The CDR3 nucleotides are TGTGCCAGCAGCTTAGGGCAGGAGGAGCTCTATGGCTACACCTTC.

This clonotype was seen a handful of times. The chain combines TRBV15 with TRBJ2-7; D is perhaps TRBD1 (6 bases). The CDR3 length is 16 residues. The germline V and J ends were trimmed by 1 base and 0 bases, with 13 bases remaining between them. Germline V lookup: CDR1 LNHNV, CDR2 YYDKDF (reference sequence). The CDR3 nucleotides read TGTGCCACCAGCAGAGGGGGGCGGAGTAGCTCCTACGAGCAGTACTTC. It encodes CATSRGGRSSSYEQYF.

In its sample, this clonotype was seen a few times. V usage is TRBV27 and J usage is TRBJ1-6; D gene uncertain. V was trimmed by 6 bases and J by 9 bases, leaving 21 bases between them. The CDR3 totals 16 residues. Germline V gene data show CDR1 as MNHEY and CDR2 as SMNVEV (reference sequence). Here the CDR3 DNA reads TGTGCCAGCAGCCCCGGAGTGGCAGAAGAAAGTTCACCCCTCCACTTT. Translating gives CASSPGVAEESSPLHF.

The table lists this clonotype with a few counts. This chain uses TRBV7-2 with TRBJ1-1; no clear D gene. Germline loops: CDR1 SGHTA, CDR2 FQGNSA. Trimming pared 1 base from V and 5 bases from J, leaving 8 bases between. The CDR3 covers 13 residues. As DNA, the CDR3 is TGTGCCAGCAGCTTAGTGTGGGGTACTGAAGCTTTCTTT. Translating it yields CASSLVWGTEAFF.

This rearrangement joins TRBV6-1 to TRBJ1-1; D might be TRBD1 (6 bases). CDR1 MNHNS and CDR2 SASEGT come from the germline V gene. There are 14 residues in the CDR3. Trimming took off 5 bases at V and 4 bases at J, with 14 bases between the two ends. The CDR3 reads CASSNDRMGTEAFF. In nucleotides, the CDR3 is TGTGCCAGCAGTAACGACAGGATGGGCACTGAAGCTTTCTTT.

This clonotype is labeled as medium-sized (0.01 to 0.1%). The CDR3 bases are TGTGCCAGCAGCTTCCTAACAGGGGCTGCTAATGAAAAACTGTTTTTT. Translating it yields CASSFLTGAANEKLFF. The chain employs TRBV7-2 and TRBJ1-4, with TRBD1 matching 7 bases. This CDR3 spans 16 amino acids. Germline V gene sequence: CDR1 SGHTA, CDR2 FQGNSA. The J segment lost 3 bases and the V segment lost 3 bases, leaving 7 bases of the junction unmatched.

This clonotype was recorded once. The chain uses TRBV12-3 or TRBV12-4 and TRBJ1-1; possibly TRBD1 for D (5 bases). The ends were cut back, 6 bases at V and 1 base at J, with 12 bases in the middle. This CDR3 has 14 amino acids. Here the CDR3 DNA reads TGTGCCAGCAGCCCCCATACAGGGAACACTGAAGCTTTCTTT. It specifies CASSPHTGNTEAFF.

V and J are TRBV2 and TRBJ1-6; D might be TRBD1 (6 bases). Germline V gene sequence: CDR1 SNHLY, CDR2 FYNNEI. Between the trimmed V and J ends, which lost 6 bases and 7 bases, there was a span of 16 bases. This CDR3 is 15 amino acids long. CDR3 DNA: TGTGCCAGCAGAGGACAGACCTCGGGGAATTCACCCCTCCACTTT. This sequence encodes CASRGQTSGNSPLHF.

A few counts support this clonotype. The V gene is TRBV21-1, the J gene TRBJ2-7; no DNA check was done on the table's D call, TRBD1. TRBV21-1 counts as a pseudogene. The CDR3 totals 15 residues. The CDR3: CASSPNPEPDYEQYF. The CDR3, as DNA: TGTGCCAGCAGTCCTAACCCTGAGCCCGACTACGAGCAGTACTTC.

This chain links TRBV5-4 with TRBJ1-1; D is unresolved. This CDR3 has 13 residues. V was trimmed by 3 bases and J by 8 bases, leaving 14 bases between them. The germline V gene encodes CDR1 SGHNT and CDR2 YYREEE (reference sequence). The CDR3 region has the DNA TGTGCCAGCAGCTCCCAACCGGGAGAAGAAGCTTTCTTT. Amino acid sequence: CASSSQPGEEAFF.

CDR3 sequence reads: CASSGGTGARLMNTEAFF. CDR3 nucleotide sequence: TGCGCCAGCAGCGGGGGAACAGGGGCCCGTCTCATGAACACTGAAGCTTTCTTT. This chain uses TRBV5-1 with TRBJ1-1, with 7 bases fitting TRBD1. CDR3 length: 18 residues. Germline lookup yields CDR1 SGHRS and CDR2 YFSETQ. V shed 4 bases, J shed 0 bases, and the junction held 15 bases outside the gene matches.